The TCR beta chain described here comes from a study of blood T cell repertoires in COVID-19. Produced via immunoSEQ multiplex PCR; TCRdb's table is partial and in-frame only. The sample contains roughly 410,000 clones, around 89% of which appear only once. This clonotype originated in a woman in her 40s with COVID-19, enrolled during active disease. The sample was peripheral blood.

CDR3 residues: CASSKPGLTYGYTF. The CDR3 DNA reads TGTGCCAGCAGCAAACCGGGACTGACATATGGCTACACCTTC. The chain combines TRBV5-6 with TRBJ1-2, with a weak D call TRBD1 (5 bases). Germline assignment: CDR1 SGHDT and CDR2 YYEEEE. V was trimmed by 4 bases and J by 5 bases, leaving 15 bases between them. The CDR3 loop spans 14 amino acids.